This T cell receptor (beta chain) emerged from a study of T-cell memory formation after mild COVID-19. Study context: TCR clusters were mostly donor specific.

The CDR3 extends over 15 amino acids. V lost 7 bases and J 3 bases, leaving 16 bases between the germline ends. Germline CDR1 MNHEY, CDR2 SVGAGI. This clonotype has a handful of counts. Its antigen remains unknown. Study-level points and caveats: CD4+ contracting clones lay mainly in CM and EM, CD8+ ones in EMRA. There was a balanced CD4/CD8 profile in clones contracting day 15 to 85, and later expanders leaned CD4+. Some responding clones appeared in pre-infection memory, suggesting cross-reactive memory joined.

TCRdb ran MiXCR on the 5' RACE reads and lists one entry per CDR3 protein. The table includes approximately 410,000 distinct CDR3 sequences, 23% detected once. This chain uses TRBV6-5 with TRBJ1-5; D may be TRBD1 (5 bases). The sequencing sample was made of PBMCs or a T cell subset sorted from them (not recorded which). This receptor was obtained from an adult woman who had mild COVID-19 (a few samples of this study predate the infection). Cell type and time point are not known. CDR3 sequence: CASTAAQGSNQPQHF. The CDR3 DNA is TGTGCCAGCACCGCAGCCCAGGGTTCCAATCAGCCCCAGCATTTT.